The TCR beta chain under discussion was sequenced for a study of OX40 agonist ivuxolimab in advanced cancers. Blood sampling was done at baseline, cycle 4 day 1, and cycle 7 day 1. General study points: At 0.1 to 3.0 mg/kg, CD4+ and CD8+ blood T cells expanded clonally by week 6. Among T cells, CD8+ cells averaged more expanded clones than CD4+ cells.

TCRdb keeps only in-frame clones here, not all; method: immunoSEQ multiplex PCR. Among 57,000 or so clones listed, about 89% were seen once. There are 12 residues in the CDR3. V was trimmed by 1 base and J by 8 bases, leaving 8 bases between them. The germline V gene encodes CDR1 SGHAT and CDR2 FQNNGV. This clone was detected a few times. Its antigen is not known. The genes are TRBV11-2 and TRBJ1-1; the D is unclear. The TCR originated in an adult with an advanced solid tumor such as melanoma, head and neck, liver or kidney cancer. The source was CD4+ or CD8+ T cells sorted from blood, collected in a trial of the OX40 agonist ivuxolimab. The CDR3 sequence is CASSLVAGEAFF. DNA of the CDR3: TGTGCCAGCAGCTTAGTGGCGGGCGAAGCTTTCTTT.